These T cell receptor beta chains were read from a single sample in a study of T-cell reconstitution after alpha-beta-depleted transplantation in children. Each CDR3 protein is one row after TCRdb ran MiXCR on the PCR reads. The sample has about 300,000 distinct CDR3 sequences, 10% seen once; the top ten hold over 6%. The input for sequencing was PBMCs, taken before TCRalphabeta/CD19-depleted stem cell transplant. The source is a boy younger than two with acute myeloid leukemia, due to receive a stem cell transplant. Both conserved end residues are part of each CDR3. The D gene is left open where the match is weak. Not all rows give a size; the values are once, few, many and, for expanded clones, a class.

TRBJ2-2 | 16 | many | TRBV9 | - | TGTGCCAGCAGCGCGCGTCCGGGACTTACTACCGGGGAGCTGTTTTTT | CASSARPGLTTGELFF
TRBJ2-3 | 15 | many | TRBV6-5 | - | TGTGCCAGCAGTTACTCGAGGGGCAGGGCAGATACGCAGTATTTT | CASSYSRGRADTQYF
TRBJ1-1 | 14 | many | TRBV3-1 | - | TGTGCCAGCAGCCAAGCGGAGGGGAGGACTGAAGCTTTCTTT | CASSQAEGRTEAFF
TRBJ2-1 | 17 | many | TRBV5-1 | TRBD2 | TGCGCCAGCAGCGATACTAGCGGGGGGGCCCCCTACAATGAGCAGTTCTTC | CASSDTSGGAPYNEQFF
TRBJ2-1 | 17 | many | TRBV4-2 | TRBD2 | TGTGCCAGCAGCCAAGATTGGGGGGGGAGCTCCTACAATGAGCAGTTCTTC | CASSQDWGGSSYNEQFF
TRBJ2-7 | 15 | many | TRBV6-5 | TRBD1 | TGTGCCAGCAGTTATTCGACAGGGATCGGCAACGAGCAGTACTTC | CASSYSTGIGNEQYF
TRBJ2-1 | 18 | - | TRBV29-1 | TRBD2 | TGCAGCGTTGAAGAGAGGCCTAGCGGGTTGAGCTCCTACAATGAGCAGTTCTTC | CSVEERPSGLSSYNEQFF
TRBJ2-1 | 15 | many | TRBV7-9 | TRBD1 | TGTGCCAGCAGCTACCCGGGACAGGGGGACAATGAGCAGTTCTTC | CASSYPGQGDNEQFF
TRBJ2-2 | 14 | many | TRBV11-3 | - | TGTGCCAGCAGCACAACCAGAGGGACCGGGGAGCTGTTTTTT | CASSTTRGTGELFF
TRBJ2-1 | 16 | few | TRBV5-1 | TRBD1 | TGCGCCAGCAGCCCCGAAGGGACAGGCGTATACAATGAGCAGTTCTTC | CASSPEGTGVYNEQFF
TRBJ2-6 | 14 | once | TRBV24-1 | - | TGTGCCACCAGTAGGGACTCTGGGGCCAACGTCCTGACTTTC | CATSRDSGANVLTF
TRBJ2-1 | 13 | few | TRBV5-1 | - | TGCGCCAGCAGCTTGGTAACGGTTCGGGAGCAGTTCTTC | CASSLVTVREQFF
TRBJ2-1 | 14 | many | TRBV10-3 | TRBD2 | TGTGCCATCAGTGTCGGTAGCGGGGACAATGAGCAGTTCTTC | CAISVGSGDNEQFF
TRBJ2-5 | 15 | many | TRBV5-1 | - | TGCGCCAGCAGCTTGACCGCAGGCCTGCAAGAGACCCAGTACTTC | CASSLTAGLQETQYF
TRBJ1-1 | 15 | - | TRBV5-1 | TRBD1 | TGCGCCAGCAGCTTTCAGGGGGCGAGGAACACTGAAGCTTTCTTT | CASSFQGARNTEAFF
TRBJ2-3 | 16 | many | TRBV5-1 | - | TGCGCCAGCAGCTTGGGGGTCAGAAAGAGGACAGATACGCAGTATTTT | CASSLGVRKRTDTQYF
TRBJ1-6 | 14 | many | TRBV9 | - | TGTGCCAGCAGCGTAGCGACAGCAAATTCACCCCTCCACTTT | CASSVATANSPLHF
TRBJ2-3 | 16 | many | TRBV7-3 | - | TGTGCCAGCACCTTAAGTGACTCACTGAACACAGATACGCAGTATTTT | CASTLSDSLNTDTQYF
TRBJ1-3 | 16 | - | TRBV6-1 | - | TGTGCCAGCACCCTACGGGGCATACACTCTGGAAACACCATATATTTT | CASTLRGIHSGNTIYF
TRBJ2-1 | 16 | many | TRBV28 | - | TGTGCCAGCAGTTTACTCTTTAGCAGCTCCTACAATGAGCAGTTCTTC | CASSLLFSSSYNEQFF
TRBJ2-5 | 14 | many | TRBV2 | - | TGTGCCAGCAGTGGGGGGCGGGCCGGGGAGACCCAGTACTTC | CASSGGRAGETQYF
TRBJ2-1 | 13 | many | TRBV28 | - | TGTGCCAGCAGTTTACGTGGGAGTAATGAGCAGTTCTTC | CASSLRGSNEQFF
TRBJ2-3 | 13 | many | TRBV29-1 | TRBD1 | TGCAGCGCACAGACAGGGGTGGCAGATACGCAGTATTTT | CSAQTGVADTQYF
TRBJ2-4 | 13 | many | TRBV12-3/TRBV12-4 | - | TGTGCCAGCAGTCCCTACGCGAAAAACATTCAGTACTTC | CASSPYAKNIQYF
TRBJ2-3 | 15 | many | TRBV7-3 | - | TGTGCCAGCAGCTTAGTGGGAGGTGCCGGAGATACGCAGTATTTT | CASSLVGGAGDTQYF
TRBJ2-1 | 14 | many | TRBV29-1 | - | TGCAGCGTTGAATTTGGCGGTACCCCCAATGAGCAGTTCTTC | CSVEFGGTPNEQFF
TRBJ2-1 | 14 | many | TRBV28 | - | TGTGCCAGCAGTCTTTTCTTCGGTTCCCATGAGCAGTTCTTC | CASSLFFGSHEQFF
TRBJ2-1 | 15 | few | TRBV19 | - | TGTGCCAGTAGTAATTTCGGGTCCTCCTACAATGAGCAGTTCTTC | CASSNFGSSYNEQFF
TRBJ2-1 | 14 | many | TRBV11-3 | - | TGTGCCAGCAGTCCTGGGACCGCTTGGAATGAGCAGTTCTTC | CASSPGTAWNEQFF
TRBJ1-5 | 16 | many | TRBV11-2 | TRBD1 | TGTGCCAGCAGCTTAGATCCGGACAGGGGCAATCAGCCCCAGCATTTT | CASSLDPDRGNQPQHF
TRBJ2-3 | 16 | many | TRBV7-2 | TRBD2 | TGTGCCAGCAGCTTAGGGGGACTAGCGATTGAAGATACGCAGTATTTT | CASSLGGLAIEDTQYF
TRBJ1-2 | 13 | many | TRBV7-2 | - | TGTGCCAGCAGCTTATTAAAGGAGGCTGGCTACACCTTC | CASSLLKEAGYTF
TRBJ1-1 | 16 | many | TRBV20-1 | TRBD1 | TGCAGTGCTAGAACGACAGGGGGCGCTCCCGGCGTTGAAGCTTTCTTT | CSARTTGGAPGVEAFF
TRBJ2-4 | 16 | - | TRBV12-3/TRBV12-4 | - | TGTGCCAGCAGTCTAGGTTCCTTTCTAACCAAAAACATTCAGTACTTC | CASSLGSFLTKNIQYF
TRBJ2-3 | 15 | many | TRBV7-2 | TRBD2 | TGTGCCAGCAACTCCGGGAGGGCCAGGACAGATACGCAGTATTTT | CASNSGRARTDTQYF